This T cell receptor (beta chain) derives from a study of blood T cell repertoires in COVID-19. Losses at the gene ends were 6 bases for V and 4 bases for J; bases not matched to a gene: 6. Germline CDR1 reads MNHEY; CDR2 reads SVGAGI. CDR3 length: 14 amino acids. The data were produced by immunoSEQ multiplex PCR, yet TCRdb's version contains in-frame clones alone and is incomplete. Of roughly 120,000 clones in the sample, less than 85% were seen once. This chain joins TRBV6-5 and TRBJ2-7; 10 bases match TRBD2. Input material: peripheral blood. The TCR comes from a man aged 50 to 59 with acute or convalescent COVID-19. The CDR3 nucleotides read TGTGCCAGCAGCCAAACTAGCGGGGCATACGAGCAGTACTTC. It encodes CASSQTSGAYEQYF.